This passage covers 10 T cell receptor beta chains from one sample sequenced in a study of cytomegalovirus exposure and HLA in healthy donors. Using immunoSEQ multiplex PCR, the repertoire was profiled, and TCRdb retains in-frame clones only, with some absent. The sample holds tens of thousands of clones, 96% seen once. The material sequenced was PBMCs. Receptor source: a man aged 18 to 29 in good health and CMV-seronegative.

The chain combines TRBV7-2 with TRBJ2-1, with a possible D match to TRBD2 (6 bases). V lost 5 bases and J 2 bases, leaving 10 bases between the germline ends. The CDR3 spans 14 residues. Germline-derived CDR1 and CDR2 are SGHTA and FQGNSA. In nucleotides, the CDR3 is TGTGCCAGCAGCCCAGCGGGCCCCTACAATGAGCAGTTCTTC. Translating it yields CASSPAGPYNEQFF.

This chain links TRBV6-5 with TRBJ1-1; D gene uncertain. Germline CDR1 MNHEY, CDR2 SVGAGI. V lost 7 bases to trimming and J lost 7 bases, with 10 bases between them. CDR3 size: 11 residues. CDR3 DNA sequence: TGTGCCAGCATCACCGGTTATGAAGCTTTCTTT. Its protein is CASITGYEAFF.

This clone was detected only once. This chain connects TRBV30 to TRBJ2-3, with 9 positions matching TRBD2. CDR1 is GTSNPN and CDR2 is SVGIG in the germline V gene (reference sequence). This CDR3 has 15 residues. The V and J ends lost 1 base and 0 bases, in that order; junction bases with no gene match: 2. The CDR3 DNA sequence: TGTGCCTGGAGTGAACTAGCGGGCAGCACAGATACGCAGTATTTT. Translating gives CAWSELAGSTDTQYF.

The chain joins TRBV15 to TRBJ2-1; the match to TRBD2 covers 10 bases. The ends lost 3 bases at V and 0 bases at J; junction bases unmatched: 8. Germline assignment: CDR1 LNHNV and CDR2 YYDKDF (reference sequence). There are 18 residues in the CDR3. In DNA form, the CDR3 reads TGTGCCACCAGCAGGGGGCCCCTAGCGGGAGCCTCCTACAATGAGCAGTTCTTC. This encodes CATSRGPLAGASYNEQFF.

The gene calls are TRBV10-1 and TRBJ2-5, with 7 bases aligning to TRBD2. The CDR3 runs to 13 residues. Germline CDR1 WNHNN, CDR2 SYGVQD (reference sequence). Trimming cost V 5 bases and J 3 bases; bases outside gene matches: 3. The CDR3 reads CASSSSGEETQYF. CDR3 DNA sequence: TGCGCCAGCAGTTCCAGCGGGGAAGAGACCCAGTACTTC.

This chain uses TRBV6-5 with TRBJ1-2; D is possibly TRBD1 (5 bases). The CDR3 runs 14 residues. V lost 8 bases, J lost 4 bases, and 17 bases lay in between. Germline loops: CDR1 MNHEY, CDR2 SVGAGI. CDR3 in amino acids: CASLPIGASYGYTF. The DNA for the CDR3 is TGTGCCAGCCTCCCCATTGGGGCCTCCTATGGCTACACCTTC.

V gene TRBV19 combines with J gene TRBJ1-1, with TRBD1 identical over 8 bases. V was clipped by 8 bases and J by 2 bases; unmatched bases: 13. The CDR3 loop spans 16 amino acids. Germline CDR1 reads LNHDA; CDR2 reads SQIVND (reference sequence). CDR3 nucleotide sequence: TGTGCCAGTCTAGAGTACGGGACAGGCCCTAACACTGAAGCTTTCTTT. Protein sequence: CASLEYGTGPNTEAFF. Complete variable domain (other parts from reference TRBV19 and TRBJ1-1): DGGITQSPKYLFRKEGQNVTLSCEQNLNHDAMYWYRQDPGQGLRLIYYSQIVNDFQKGDIAEGYSVSREKKESFPLTVTSAQKNPTAFYLCASLEYGTGPNTEAFFGQGTRLTVV.

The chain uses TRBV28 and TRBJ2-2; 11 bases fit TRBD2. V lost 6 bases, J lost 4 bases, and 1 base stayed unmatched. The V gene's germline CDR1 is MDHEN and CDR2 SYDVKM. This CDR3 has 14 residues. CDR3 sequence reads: CASSGLAGTGELFF. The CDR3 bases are TGTGCCAGCAGCGGACTAGCGGGCACCGGGGAGCTGTTTTTT.

The CDR3 DNA sequence: TGTGCCAGTAGCTGGGGACAACCCCTCACTGAAGCTTTCTTT. Encoded protein: CASSWGQPLTEAFF. The V gene is TRBV19, the J gene TRBJ1-1, with D possibly being TRBD1 (6 bases). With 6 bases removed from V and 4 bases from J, the gap between germline ends came to 15 bases. CDR1 is LNHDA, CDR2 SQIVND, per germline (reference sequence). CDR3 size: 14 residues.

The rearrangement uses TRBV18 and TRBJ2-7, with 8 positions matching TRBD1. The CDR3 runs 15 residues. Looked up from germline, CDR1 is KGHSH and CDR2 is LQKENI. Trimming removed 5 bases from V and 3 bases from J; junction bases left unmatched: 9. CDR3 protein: CASSYSGGEIYEQYF. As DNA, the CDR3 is TGTGCCAGCTCATATTCAGGGGGCGAGATCTACGAGCAGTACTTC.